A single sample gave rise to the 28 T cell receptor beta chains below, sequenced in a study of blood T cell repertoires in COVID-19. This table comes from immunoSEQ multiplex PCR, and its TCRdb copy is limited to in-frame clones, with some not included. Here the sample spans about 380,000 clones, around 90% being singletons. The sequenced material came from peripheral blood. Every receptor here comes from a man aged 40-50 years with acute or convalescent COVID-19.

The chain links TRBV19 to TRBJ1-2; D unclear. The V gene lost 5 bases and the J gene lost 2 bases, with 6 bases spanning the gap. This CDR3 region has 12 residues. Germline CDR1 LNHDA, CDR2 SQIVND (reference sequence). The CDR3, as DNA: TGTGCCAGTAGTTGGCCCAACTATGGCTACACCTTC. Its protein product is CASSWPNYGYTF.

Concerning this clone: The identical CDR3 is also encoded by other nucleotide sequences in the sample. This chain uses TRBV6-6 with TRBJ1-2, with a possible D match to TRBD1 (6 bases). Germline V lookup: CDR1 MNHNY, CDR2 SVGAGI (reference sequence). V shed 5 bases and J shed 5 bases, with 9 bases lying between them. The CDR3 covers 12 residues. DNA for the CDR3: TGTGCCAGCAGTCCAGGGGATTATGGCTACACCTTC. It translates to CASSPGDYGYTF.

The CDR3 bases are TGTGCCAGCAGTAGAATGCTCCTCGGGACAGGGGCTAATTCACCCCTCCACTTT. It codes for CASSRMLLGTGANSPLHF. The rearrangement uses TRBV6-2 or TRBV6-3 and TRBJ1-6; 10 bases align to TRBD1. Germline CDR1 and CDR2: MNHEY and SVGEGT. V lost 5 bases to trimming and J lost 6 bases; unmatched junction nucleotides: 13. The CDR3 has 18 residues.

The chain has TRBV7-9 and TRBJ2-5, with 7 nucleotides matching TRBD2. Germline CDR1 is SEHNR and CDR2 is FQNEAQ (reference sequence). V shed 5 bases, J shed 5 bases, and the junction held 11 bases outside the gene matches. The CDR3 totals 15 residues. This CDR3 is CASSPREAGWETQYF. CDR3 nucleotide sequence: TGTGCCAGCAGCCCCCGGGAGGCGGGCTGGGAGACCCAGTACTTC.

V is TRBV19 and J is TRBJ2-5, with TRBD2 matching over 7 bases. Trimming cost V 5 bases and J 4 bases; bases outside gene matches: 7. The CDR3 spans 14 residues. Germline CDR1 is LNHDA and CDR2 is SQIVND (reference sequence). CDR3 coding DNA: TGTGCCAGTAGTGTCTCGCGGGAGCTAGAGACCCAGTACTTC. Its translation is CASSVSRELETQYF.

The CDR3 DNA follows: TGTGCCAGCAGCTATCAGAGCGGGACTTTCGGAAACACCATATATTTT. Translating gives CASSYQSGTFGNTIYF. This chain connects TRBV6-2 or TRBV6-3 to TRBJ1-3; maybe TRBD1 (5 bases). Trimming left V 6 bases short and J 4 bases short, with 19 bases between. The germline V gene has CDR1 MNHEY and CDR2 SVGEGT. This CDR3 is built from 16 residues.

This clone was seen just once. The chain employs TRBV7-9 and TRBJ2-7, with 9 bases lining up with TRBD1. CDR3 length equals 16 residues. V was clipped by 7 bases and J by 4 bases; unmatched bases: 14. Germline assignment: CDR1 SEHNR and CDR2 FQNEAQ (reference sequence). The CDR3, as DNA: TGTGCCAGCACCACCCCAACGGACAGGGGTTTTTACGAGCAGTACTTC. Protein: CASTTPTDRGFYEQYF.

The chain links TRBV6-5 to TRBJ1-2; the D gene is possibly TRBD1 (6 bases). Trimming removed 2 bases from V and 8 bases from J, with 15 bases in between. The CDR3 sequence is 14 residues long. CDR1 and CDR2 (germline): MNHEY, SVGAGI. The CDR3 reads CASSYAAGVDGYTF. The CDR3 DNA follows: TGTGCCAGCAGTTACGCGGCAGGGGTGGACGGCTACACCTTC.

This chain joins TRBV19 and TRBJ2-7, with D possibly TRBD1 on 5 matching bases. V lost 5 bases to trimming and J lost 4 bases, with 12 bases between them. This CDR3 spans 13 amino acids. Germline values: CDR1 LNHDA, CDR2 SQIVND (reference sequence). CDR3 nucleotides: TGTGCCAGTAGTCTACAGGTGGGATACGAGCAGTACTTC. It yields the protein CASSLQVGYEQYF.

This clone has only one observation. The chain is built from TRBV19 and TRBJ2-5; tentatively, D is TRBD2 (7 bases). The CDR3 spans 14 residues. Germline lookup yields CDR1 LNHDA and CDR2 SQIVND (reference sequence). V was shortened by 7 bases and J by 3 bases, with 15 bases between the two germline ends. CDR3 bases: TGTGCCAGTACCCACAGAGGGGGGGAAGAGACCCAGTACTTC. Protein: CASTHRGGEETQYF.

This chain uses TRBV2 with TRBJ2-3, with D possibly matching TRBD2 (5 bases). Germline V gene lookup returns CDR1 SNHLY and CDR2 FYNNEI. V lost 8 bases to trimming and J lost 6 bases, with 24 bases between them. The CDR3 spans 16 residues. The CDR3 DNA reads TGTGCCAGCCGAACCGGTGGCTGGGCCCGAGGGGATACGCAGTATTTT. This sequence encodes CASRTGGWARGDTQYF.

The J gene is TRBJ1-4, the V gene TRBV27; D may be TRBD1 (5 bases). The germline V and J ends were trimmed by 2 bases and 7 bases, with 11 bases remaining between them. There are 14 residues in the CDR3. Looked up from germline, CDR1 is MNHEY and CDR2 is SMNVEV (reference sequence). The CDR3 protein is CASSLRQGGEKLFF. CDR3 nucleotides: TGTGCCAGCAGTTTACGGCAGGGAGGTGAAAAACTGTTTTTT. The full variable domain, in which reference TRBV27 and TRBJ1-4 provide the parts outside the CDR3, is EAQVTQNPRYLITVTGKKLTVTCSQNMNHEYMSWYRQDPGLGLRQIYYSMNVEVTDKGDVPEGYKVSRKEKRNFPLILESPSPNQTSLYFCASSLRQGGEKLFFGSGTQLSVL.

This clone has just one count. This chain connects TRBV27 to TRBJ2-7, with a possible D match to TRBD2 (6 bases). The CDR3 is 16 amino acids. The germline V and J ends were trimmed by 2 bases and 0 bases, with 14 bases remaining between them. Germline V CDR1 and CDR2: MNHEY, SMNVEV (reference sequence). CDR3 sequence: CASSLRIAESSYEQYF. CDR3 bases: TGTGCCAGCAGTTTAAGGATAGCGGAAAGCTCCTACGAGCAGTACTTC.

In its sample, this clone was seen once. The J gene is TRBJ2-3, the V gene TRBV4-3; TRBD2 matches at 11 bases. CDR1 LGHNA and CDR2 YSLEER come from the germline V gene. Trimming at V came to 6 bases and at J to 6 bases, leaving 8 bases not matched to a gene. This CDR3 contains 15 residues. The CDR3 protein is CASRLGLAEGDTQYF. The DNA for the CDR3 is TGCGCCAGCAGACTGGGACTAGCGGAAGGGGATACGCAGTATTTT.

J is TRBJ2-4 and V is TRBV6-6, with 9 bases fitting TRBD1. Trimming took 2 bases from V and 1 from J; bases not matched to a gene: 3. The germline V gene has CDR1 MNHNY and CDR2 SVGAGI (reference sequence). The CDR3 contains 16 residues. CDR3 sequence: CASSYPGQGAKNIQYF. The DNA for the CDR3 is TGTGCCAGCAGTTACCCTGGACAGGGGGCCAAAAACATTCAGTACTTC.

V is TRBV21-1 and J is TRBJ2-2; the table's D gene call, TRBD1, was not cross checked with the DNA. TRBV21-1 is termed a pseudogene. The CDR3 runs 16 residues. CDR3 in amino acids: CASSNSDRLNTGELFF. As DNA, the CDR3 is TGTGCCAGCAGCAATTCCGACAGGCTGAACACCGGGGAGCTGTTTTTT.

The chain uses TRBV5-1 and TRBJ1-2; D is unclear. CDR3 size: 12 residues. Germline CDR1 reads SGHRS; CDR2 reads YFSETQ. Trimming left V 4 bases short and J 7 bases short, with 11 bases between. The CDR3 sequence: CASSLRDTGYTF. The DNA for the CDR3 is TGCGCCAGCAGCCTTCGGGATACTGGCTACACCTTC.

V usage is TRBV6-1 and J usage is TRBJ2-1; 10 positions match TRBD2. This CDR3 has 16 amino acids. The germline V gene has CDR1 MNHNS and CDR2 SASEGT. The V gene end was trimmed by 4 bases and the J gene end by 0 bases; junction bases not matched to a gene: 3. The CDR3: CASSVPSGSSYNEQFF. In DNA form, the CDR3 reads TGTGCCAGCAGTGTCCCTAGCGGGAGCTCCTACAATGAGCAGTTCTTC.

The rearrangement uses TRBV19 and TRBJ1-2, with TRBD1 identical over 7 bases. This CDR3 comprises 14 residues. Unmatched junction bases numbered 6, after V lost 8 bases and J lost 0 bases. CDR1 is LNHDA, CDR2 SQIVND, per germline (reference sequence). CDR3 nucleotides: TGTGCCAGTGCCCCAGGGGGAGCTAACTATGGCTACACCTTC. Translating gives CASAPGGANYGYTF.

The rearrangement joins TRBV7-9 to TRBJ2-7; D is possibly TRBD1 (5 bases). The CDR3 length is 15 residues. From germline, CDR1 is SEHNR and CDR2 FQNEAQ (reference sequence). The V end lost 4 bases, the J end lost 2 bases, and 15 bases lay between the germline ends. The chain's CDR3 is CASSSEQVFAYEQYF. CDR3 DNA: TGTGCCAGCAGCTCTGAACAGGTCTTTGCCTACGAGCAGTACTTC.

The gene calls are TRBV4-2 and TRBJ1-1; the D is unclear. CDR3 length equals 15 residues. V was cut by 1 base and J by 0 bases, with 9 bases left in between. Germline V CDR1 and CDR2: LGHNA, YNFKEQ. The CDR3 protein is CASSQVAGLNTEAFF. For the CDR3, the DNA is TGTGCCAGCAGCCAAGTTGCAGGTCTGAACACTGAAGCTTTCTTT.

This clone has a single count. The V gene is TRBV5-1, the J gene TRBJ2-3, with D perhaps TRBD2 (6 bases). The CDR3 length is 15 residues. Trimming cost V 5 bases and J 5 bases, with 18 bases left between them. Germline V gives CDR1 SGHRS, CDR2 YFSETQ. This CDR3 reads CASRISPRGEDTQYF. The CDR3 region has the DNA TGCGCCAGCAGAATTTCACCGCGGGGCGAAGATACGCAGTATTTT.

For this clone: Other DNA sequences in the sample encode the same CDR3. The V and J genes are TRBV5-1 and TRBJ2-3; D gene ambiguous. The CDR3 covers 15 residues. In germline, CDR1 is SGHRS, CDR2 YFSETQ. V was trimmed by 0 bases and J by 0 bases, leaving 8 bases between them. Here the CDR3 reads CASSLDGRSTDTQYF. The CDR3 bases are TGCGCCAGCAGCTTGGATGGCAGGAGCACAGATACGCAGTATTTT. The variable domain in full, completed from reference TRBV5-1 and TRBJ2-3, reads KAGVTQTPRYLIKTRGQQVTLSCSPISGHRSVSWYQQTPGQGLQFLFEYFSETQRNKGNFPGRFSGRQFSNSRSEMNVSTLELGDSALYLCASSLDGRSTDTQYFGPGTRLTVL.

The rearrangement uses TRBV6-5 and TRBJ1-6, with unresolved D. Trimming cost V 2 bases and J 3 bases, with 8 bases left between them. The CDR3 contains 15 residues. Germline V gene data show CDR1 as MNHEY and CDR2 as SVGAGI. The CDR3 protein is CASSYDTLYNSPLHF. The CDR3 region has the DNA TGTGCCAGCAGTTACGACACACTCTATAATTCACCCCTCCACTTT.

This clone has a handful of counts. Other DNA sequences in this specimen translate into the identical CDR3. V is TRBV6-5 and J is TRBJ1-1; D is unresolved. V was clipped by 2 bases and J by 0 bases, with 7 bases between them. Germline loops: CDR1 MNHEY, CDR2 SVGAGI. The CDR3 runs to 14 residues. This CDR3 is CASSYRGLNTEAFF. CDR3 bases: TGTGCCAGCAGTTACCGGGGTCTGAACACTGAAGCTTTCTTT.

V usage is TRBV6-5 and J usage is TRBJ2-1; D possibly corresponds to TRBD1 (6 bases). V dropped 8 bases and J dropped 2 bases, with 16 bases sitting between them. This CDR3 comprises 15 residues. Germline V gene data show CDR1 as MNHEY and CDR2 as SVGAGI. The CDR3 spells CASHPTGPTYNEQFF. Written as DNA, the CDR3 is TGTGCCAGCCACCCCACAGGGCCCACCTACAATGAGCAGTTCTTC.

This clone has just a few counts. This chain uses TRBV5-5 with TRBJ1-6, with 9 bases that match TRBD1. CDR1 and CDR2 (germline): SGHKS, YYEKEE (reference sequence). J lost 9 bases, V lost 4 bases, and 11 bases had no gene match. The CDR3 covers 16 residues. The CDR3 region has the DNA TGTGCCAGCAGCCAGGACAGGGGAGGTGGCGGTTCACCCCTCCACTTT. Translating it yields CASSQDRGGGGSPLHF.

The CDR3 sequence: CATKVGTAQETQYF. The CDR3 coding sequence is TGTGCCACTAAGGTTGGGACAGCCCAAGAGACCCAGTACTTC. The chain is built from TRBV15 and TRBJ2-5; 7 bases agree with TRBD1. The trim removed 9 bases at V and 1 base at J, leaving 8 bases unmatched. Germline V gives CDR1 LNHNV, CDR2 YYDKDF (reference sequence). The CDR3 contains 14 residues.